This T cell receptor (beta chain) was sequenced during a study of cytomegalovirus exposure and HLA in healthy donors. This CDR3 region has 14 residues. The germline V gene encodes CDR1 SGHAT and CDR2 FQNNGV. After removal of 6 bases from V and 5 bases from J, the junction contained 7 bases not matched to a gene. Concerning this clone itself: Its antigen is currently unknown.

Healthy bone marrow donors made up the donor group. The PCR had 60 Vbeta and 13 Jbeta primers. Profiling relied on immunoSEQ multiplex PCR, and the TCRdb table lists in-frame clones only, not all of them. The profile shows 100,000 to 150,000 clones, 60% to 80% of them singletons. Whole-study results and caveats: Cytomegalovirus association was listed for about 180 TCR beta chains.

This clonotype was sampled from a man in his forties or fifties in good health and CMV-seropositive. The genes are TRBV11-2 and TRBJ2-7; the match to TRBD1 covers 10 bases. Sequencing used PBMCs. In DNA form, the CDR3 reads TGTGCCAGCAGGCCGGGACAGGGGTTCAACGAGCAGTACTTC. It yields the protein CASRPGQGFNEQYF.